Below are 11 T cell receptor beta chains sequenced from a single sample in a study of somatic mutations in cytotoxic T cells in rheumatoid arthritis. TCRdb's table, derived via immunoSEQ multiplex PCR, lists solely in-frame clones and lacks some. The sample lists about 11,000 clones; roughly four fifths were seen once. Sequenced material: CD8+ T cells sorted from blood. The receptors come from a woman between 40 and 55 years old in good health.

The chain couples TRBV4-1 to TRBJ1-2, with D possibly TRBD1 on 6 matching bases. The CDR3 spans 12 residues. Germline CDR1 is MGHRA and CDR2 is YSYEKL. The V and J ends lost 3 bases and 5 bases respectively, with 7 bases between them. The CDR3 DNA reads as TGCGCCAGCAGCCAGGACAGATATGGCTACACCTTC. It is translated as CASSQDRYGYTF.

The chain carries TRBV2 and TRBJ2-1, with a weak D call TRBD1 (5 bases). Trimming pared 4 bases from V and 0 bases from J, leaving 19 bases between. Germline V CDR1 and CDR2: SNHLY, FYNNEI. The CDR3 is made up of 18 amino acids. CDR3 sequence (DNA): TGTGCCAGCAGTGTTTCTTTTCTCTGGACAAACTCCTACAATGAGCAGTTCTTC. Protein: CASSVSFLWTNSYNEQFF.

This rearrangement joins TRBV5-1 to TRBJ2-1, with 9 bases lining up with TRBD2. CDR3 length: 15 amino acids. V shed 5 bases and J 5 bases; nucleotides not matched to a gene: 8. CDR1 is SGHRS and CDR2 is YFSETQ in the germline V gene. CDR3 loop: CASRYIAGVNNEQFF. The CDR3 nucleotides are TGCGCCAGCAGATACATAGCGGGAGTAAACAATGAGCAGTTCTTC.

This clone showed up just a few times. The chain links TRBV5-6 to TRBJ2-3, with a possible D match to TRBD1 (6 bases). V gave up 3 bases and J gave up 0 bases, with 17 bases separating them. This CDR3 is 17 amino acids long. Germline CDR1 reads SGHDT; CDR2 reads YYEEEE. The CDR3: CASSSYPWQGSTDTQYF. The CDR3 nucleotides read TGTGCCAGCAGCTCGTACCCTTGGCAGGGGAGCACAGATACGCAGTATTTT.

This clone was recorded only once. V is TRBV28 and J is TRBJ1-4, with a weak D call TRBD1 (5 bases). V lost 6 bases to trimming and J lost 8 bases, with 16 bases between them. CDR1 MDHEN and CDR2 SYDVKM come from the germline V gene. The CDR3 has 14 residues. The CDR3 reads CASRTRTWGEKLFF. CDR3 coding DNA: TGTGCCAGCAGAACCCGGACCTGGGGGGAAAAACTGTTTTTT.

This chain joins TRBV7-9 and TRBJ2-7; D possibly corresponds to TRBD1 (6 bases). With 6 bases removed from V and 1 base from J, the gap between germline ends came to 10 bases. CDR3 length: 13 amino acids. Germline V gene lookup returns CDR1 SEHNR and CDR2 FQNEAQ (reference sequence). The CDR3 loop is CASSRQESYEQYV. CDR3 coding DNA: TGTGCCAGCAGTAGACAGGAGTCCTACGAGCAGTACGTC.

The chain carries TRBV7-2 and TRBJ1-1; no clear D gene. The CDR3 runs 13 residues. The germline CDR1 and CDR2 sequences are SGHTA and FQGNSA. V was clipped by 5 bases and J by 4 bases, with 11 bases between them. The CDR3 DNA reads TGTGCCAGCAGCCTACACCACCCCACTGAAGCTTTCTTT. It is translated as CASSLHHPTEAFF.

The chain has TRBV12-5 and TRBJ2-7, with 7 bases that match TRBD2. V trimming: 1 base; J trimming: 5 bases; junction bases outside the gene matches: 8. This CDR3 comprises 15 residues. Germline CDR1 LGHNT, CDR2 FRNRAP. In nucleotides, the CDR3 is TGTGCTAGTGGTTTGGCTGGGGGGACTACGCACGAGCAGTACTTC. This sequence encodes CASGLAGGTTHEQYF.

The rearrangement joins TRBV9 to TRBJ2-2; D gene ambiguous. V was cut by 0 bases and J by 0 bases, with 6 bases left in between. Germline values: CDR1 SGDLS, CDR2 YYNGEE. CDR3 length: 15 amino acids. The chain's CDR3 is CASSVATTNTGELFF. The CDR3 DNA follows: TGTGCCAGCAGCGTAGCTACGACGAACACCGGGGAGCTGTTTTTT.

The chain links TRBV28 to TRBJ2-7; 7 bases match TRBD2. Germline CDR1 and CDR2: MDHEN and SYDVKM. J lost 6 bases, V lost 8 bases, and 19 bases had no gene match. There are 16 residues in the CDR3. The CDR3 is CASAALLGLGSVEQYF. CDR3 sequence (DNA): TGTGCCAGCGCCGCATTACTCGGACTAGGCTCGGTCGAGCAGTACTTC.

The count of this clone is one. V and J are TRBV5-1 and TRBJ1-2; D is unclear. With 0 bases removed from V and 5 bases from J, the gap between germline ends came to 11 bases. Germline lookup yields CDR1 SGHRS and CDR2 YFSETQ. The CDR3 contains 14 residues. CDR3 in amino acids: CASSLGAGLYGYTF. CDR3 DNA sequence: TGCGCCAGCAGCTTGGGGGCAGGTCTTTATGGCTACACCTTC. Full variable domain (rest looked up from reference TRBV5-1 and TRBJ1-2): KAGVTQTPRYLIKTRGQQVTLSCSPISGHRSVSWYQQTPGQGLQFLFEYFSETQRNKGNFPGRFSGRQFSNSRSEMNVSTLELGDSALYLCASSLGAGLYGYTFGSGTRLTVV.